These 8 T cell receptor beta chains were sequenced from one sample in a study of T cell repertoires in cytomegalovirus infection. Their target antigens are unknown. Each CDR3 protein is one row after TCRdb ran MiXCR on the reads. This sample has approximately 910,000 distinct CDR3 sequences, with roughly 30% found just once. The source was cultured CD8+ T cells from PBMCs, collected from culture after CMV antigen stimulation. The receptors originated from a human donor in good health (CMV status not recorded). Some clones in this sample may be carry-over from other donors' samples.

This clonotype was detected a few times. The chain joins TRBV24-1 to TRBJ2-2; D is ambiguous. CDR3 size: 16 residues. V lost 2 bases, J lost 1 base, and 10 bases lay in between. Germline CDR1 reads KGHDR; CDR2 reads SFDVKD. The DNA of the CDR3 is TGTGCCACCAGTGATTCGACTCATAAGAACACCGGGGAGCTGTTTTTT. Its translation is CATSDSTHKNTGELFF.

There are many counts of this clonotype. One junction end disagrees with the germline gene, perhaps due to a read error. The V call is TRBV5-1, the J call TRBJ1-1; 8 nucleotides line up with TRBD1. The CDR3 contains 14 residues. Germline CDR1 SGHRS, CDR2 YFSETQ. The CDR3 DNA reads as TGTGCCAGCAGCTCCGGACAGGGTAGCACTGAAGCTTTCTTT. It is translated as CASSSGQGSTEAFF.

This rearrangement joins TRBV19 to TRBJ1-1, with TRBD1 matching 7 bases. Germline lookup yields CDR1 LNHDA and CDR2 SQIVND (reference sequence). CDR3 length: 16 amino acids. V gave up 3 bases and J gave up 0 bases; unmatched junction bases: 7. This CDR3 is CASSITGEGMNTEAFF. The CDR3 nucleotides read TGTGCCAGTAGTATCACAGGGGAGGGGATGAACACTGAAGCTTTCTTT.

This clonotype was detected many times. The chain uses TRBV7-6 and TRBJ2-2; D unclear. Per the germline V gene, CDR1 is SGHVS and CDR2 is FNYEAQ. Trimming took 5 bases from V and 8 from J, leaving 12 bases between them. The CDR3 totals 13 residues. Written as DNA, the CDR3 is TGTGCCAGCAGCCCCACACTGACGGGGGAGCTGTTTTTT. Residues: CASSPTLTGELFF.

The genes are TRBV6-2 or TRBV6-3 and TRBJ2-7, with 7 bases aligning to TRBD1. Germline CDR1 reads MNHEY; CDR2 reads SVGEGT. Trimming cost V 7 bases and J 0 bases; bases outside gene matches: 15. This CDR3 spans 17 amino acids. Written as DNA, the CDR3 is TGTGCCAGCACCACGGGTTTTTTAGGGGGCTTCTCCTACGAGCAGTACTTC. Translating it yields CASTTGFLGGFSYEQYF.

The chain employs TRBV5-6 and TRBJ1-4; TRBD1 is a possible D gene (5 bases). Trimming shortened V by 0 bases and J by 8 bases, and 11 bases separated the two germline ends. CDR3 length: 14 residues. The germline V gene encodes CDR1 SGHDT and CDR2 YYEEEE. CDR3: CASSLGSGREKLFF. The CDR3 bases are TGTGCCAGCAGCTTGGGGTCAGGGAGAGAAAAACTGTTTTTT.

Comment on this clonotype: Mismatch with germline at one junction end may stem from a read error. CDR3 sequence reads: CASSRLQGSNQSQHF. DNA for the CDR3: TGCGCCAGCAGCCGGCTACAGGGTAGCAATCAGTCCCAGCATTTT. V and J are TRBV4-1 and TRBJ1-5; maybe TRBD1 (6 bases). Per the germline V gene, CDR1 is MGHRA and CDR2 is YSYEKL. The CDR3 consists of 15 residues.

The chain is built from TRBV29-1 and TRBJ2-7; D ambiguous. Germline CDR1 reads SQVTM; CDR2 reads ANQGSEA. The V end lost 1 base, the J end lost 12 bases, and 13 bases lay between the germline ends. The CDR3 is 11 amino acids. Written as DNA, the CDR3 is TGCAGCGTTGAAGCCGGTGGGGTGTCGTACTTC. This sequence encodes CSVEAGGVSYF.